These T cell receptor beta chains were read from a single sample in a study of OX40 agonist ivuxolimab in advanced cancers. Sequencing used immunoSEQ multiplex PCR; TCRdb keeps in-frame clones, though not all of them. This table holds 84,000 or so clones, 94% found once. The starting material was CD4+ or CD8+ T cells sorted from blood, obtained in a trial of the OX40 agonist ivuxolimab. The receptors here all came from an adult with an advanced solid tumor such as melanoma, head and neck, liver or kidney cancer. CDR3s include the opening cysteine and the closing phenylalanine or tryptophan. D genes are given only for firm matches. A clone size is listed for some rows: how often the clone was seen (once, few, many), or a class if it is expanded.

. TRBV10-1 once CASSELHAAGRGYTF
. TRBV29-1 . CSVRRENGYTF
. TRBV7-6 . CASRSIQDEAFF
. TRBV27 . CASNPPGKTYEQYF
TRBD2 TRBV7-8 . CASSRRLSGGDTQYF
. TRBV7-2 . CASAPDRFYEQYF
TRBD1 TRBV29-1 . CSAMTGEKEKLFF
. TRBV15 . CATSRTPARADTQYF
. TRBV7-6 . CASSLAGLDGEQFF
. TRBV9 . CASSVAPTYEQYF
TRBD2 TRBV4-3 . CASSQGTRGVWEQFF
. TRBV7-3 . CASSLTGSGADTQYF
. TRBV5-1 . CASSSGHASGYTF
. TRBV4-3 . CASSPHGQSNYGYTF
TRBD1 TRBV28 . CASSDRGRNEKLFF
. TRBV7-8 . CASSPGPRGTEAFF
TRBD2 TRBV7-9 . CASSYSGSEQYF
. TRBV5-1 . CASSPPVIGSRGSGELFF
. TRBV7-2 . CASRGSGQKELFF
TRBD2 TRBV10-3 . CAISAGLAGYEQYF
. TRBV4-3 . CASSQGIGRRTDTQYF
TRBD2 TRBV7-9 . CASSDGLAGGNEQYF
. TRBV6-5 . CASTNGPPIGEQFF
TRBD1 TRBV6-1 . CASSEWTGGYEQYF
TRBD1 TRBV9 . CASSVDAGQVYNEQFF
. TRBV9 once CASSVSPDYEQYF
. TRBV19 . CASSITVDSRYEQYF
TRBD1 TRBV13 . CASSLAAGGLSNQPQHF
. TRBV11-3 . CASSQGTAGNNEQFF
. TRBV6-5 . CASSRDQNEQFF
TRBD1 TRBV7-3 once CASSFPGQGADTGELFF
TRBD2 TRBV5-6 . CASSLPAGDLTDTQYF
TRBD1 TRBV28 . CASSTLRQGPNTGELFF
. TRBV14 . CASSQRPRGVNEQFF
TRBD2 TRBV28 . CASNPIPSGRPYEQYF
TRBD1 TRBV28 . CASLGRGLGYTF
TRBD1 TRBV4-1 . CASSLGVGGGGNQPQHF
TRBD2 TRBV6-5 . CASSFGLAGAREQYF
TRBD1 TRBV10-3 once CAISEGQGPGTEAFF
. TRBV7-2 . CASSSYYTAINQPQHF
TRBD2 TRBV10-1 . CASSEQWEGNEQYF
. TRBV6-1 . CASSESPGGYPTDTQYF
TRBD2 TRBV2 medium-sized CASSEAAAGVFTDTQYF
. TRBV7-2 . CASSLLLPGEFF
. TRBV27 once CASAPRVGGDYGYTF
TRBD1 TRBV28 . CASLRTGVVGELFF
TRBD1 TRBV12-5 . CASGLVTGANYGYTF
. TRBV4-3 . CASSQGRGSGNTIYF
TRBD1 TRBV6-6 . CASRLYRGESGNTIYF
TRBD2 TRBV11-2 . CASSLSGGKFYEQYF
. TRBV19 . CASSIGGSGAYEQYF
. TRBV7-2 . CASSFDSYEQYF
. TRBV6-5 . CASSYWDGHYEQYF
. TRBV21-1 . CASSNGVSGFSYNEQFF
TRBD1 TRBV29-1 . CSVEDKGQGHGYTF